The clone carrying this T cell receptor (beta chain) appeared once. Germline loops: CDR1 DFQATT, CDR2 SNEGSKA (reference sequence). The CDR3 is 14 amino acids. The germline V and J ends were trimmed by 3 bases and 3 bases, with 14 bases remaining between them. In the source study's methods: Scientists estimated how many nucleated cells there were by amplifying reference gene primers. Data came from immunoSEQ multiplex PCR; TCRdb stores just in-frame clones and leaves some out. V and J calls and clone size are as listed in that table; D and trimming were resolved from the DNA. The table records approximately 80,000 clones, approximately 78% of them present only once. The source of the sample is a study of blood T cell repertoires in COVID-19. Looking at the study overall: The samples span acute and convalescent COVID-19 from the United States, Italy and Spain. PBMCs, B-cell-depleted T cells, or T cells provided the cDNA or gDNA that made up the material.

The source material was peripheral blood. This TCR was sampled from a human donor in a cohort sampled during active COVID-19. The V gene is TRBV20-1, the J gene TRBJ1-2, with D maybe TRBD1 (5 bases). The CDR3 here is CSASNRQRYYGYTF. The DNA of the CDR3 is TGCAGTGCTAGTAACCGACAGCGCTACTATGGCTACACCTTC.